The 11 T cell receptor beta chains given below trace back to one sample, sequenced in a study of shared clonotypes between healthy human individuals (dated by TCRdb to the early 2020s). The library was prepared using the immunoSEQ multiplex PCR assay. The table was pulled from immuneACCESS by TCRdb, which kept in-frame rearrangements only. Such tables lose some clones; where checked, under half of the loss comes from unresolved V genes, and the rest has no known cause. Here the sample has 2.5 million or so clones; 90% to 95% occur a single time. Over 0.12% of the sample rests with the top ten. Material: naive CD4+ T cells sorted from blood. This specimen's cell subset or site label, interpreted: CD45RA+ positively selected. Receptor source: a man younger than 30 in good health.

The V gene is TRBV6-1, the J gene TRBJ1-2; 9 positions match TRBD1. The CDR3 has 15 residues. Germline V gives CDR1 MNHNS, CDR2 SASEGT. J was trimmed by 8 bases and V by 0 bases; bases with no gene match: 7. The CDR3 DNA reads as TGTGCCAGCAGTGAAGCTCTGAGGACAGGGGAGGGCTACACCTTC. This translates into CASSEALRTGEGYTF.

This clone has only one observation. The sample contains more than one DNA sequence encoding this CDR3. The V gene is TRBV6-5, the J gene TRBJ2-1, with 8 bases matching TRBD2. The V gene end was trimmed by 2 bases and the J gene end by 4 bases; junction bases not matched to a gene: 4. The CDR3 has 15 residues. Looked up from germline, CDR1 is MNHEY and CDR2 is SVGAGI. The CDR3 reads CASSYGLAGYNEQFF. The CDR3 bases are TGTGCCAGCAGTTACGGGCTAGCGGGTTACAATGAGCAGTTCTTC.

The chain's CDR3 is CASGPGDLNYGYTF. DNA for the CDR3: TGTGCTAGTGGTCCCGGGGACCTCAACTATGGCTACACCTTC. The chain combines TRBV12-5 with TRBJ1-2; D is perhaps TRBD1 (5 bases). V lost 5 bases to trimming and J lost 2 bases, with 12 bases between them. This CDR3 is built from 14 residues. Germline-derived CDR1 and CDR2 are LGHNT and FRNRAP.

This chain links TRBV19 with TRBJ2-7; 9 bases fit TRBD1. Losses at the gene ends were 5 bases for V and 8 bases for J; bases not matched to a gene: 10. The CDR3 has 14 amino acids. Germline CDR1 LNHDA, CDR2 SQIVND (reference sequence). The CDR3 DNA follows: TGTGCCAGTAGTGCCCAACAGGGGGCGGGGAAGCAGTACTTC. Its translation is CASSAQQGAGKQYF.

This sequence joins TRBV5-4 and TRBJ1-5; D uncertain. The CDR3 covers 15 residues. Trimming pared 0 bases from V and 0 bases from J, leaving 7 bases between. Germline lookup yields CDR1 SGHNT and CDR2 YYREEE (reference sequence). The CDR3 reads CASSLEPDSNQPQHF. Here the CDR3 DNA reads TGTGCCAGCAGCTTGGAACCAGATAGCAATCAGCCCCAGCATTTT. Drawing the rest from reference TRBV5-4 and TRBJ1-5, the complete variable domain is ETGVTQSPTHLIKTRGQQVTLRCSSQSGHNTVSWYQQALGQGPQFIFQYYREEENGRGNFPPRFSGLQFPNYSSELNVNALELDDSALYLCASSLEPDSNQPQHFGDGTRLSIL.

The V and J genes are TRBV5-6 and TRBJ2-7; weak D call: TRBD1 (6 bases). CDR1 is SGHDT and CDR2 is YYEEEE in the germline V gene. CDR3 length: 13 amino acids. V lost 5 bases, J lost 0 bases, and 9 bases lay in between. The CDR3 protein is CASRNRVSYEQYF. The CDR3 DNA follows: TGTGCCAGCAGGAACAGGGTCTCCTACGAGCAGTACTTC.

The rearrangement joins TRBV7-8 to TRBJ2-5; 7 bases are a match to TRBD1. CDR3 length equals 15 residues. J was trimmed by 5 bases and V by 4 bases; bases with no gene match: 10. Germline CDR1 and CDR2: SGHVS and FQNEAQ. The CDR3 spells CASSSEGTVRETQYF. The CDR3 DNA sequence: TGTGCCAGCAGCTCCGAGGGGACAGTTCGGGAGACCCAGTACTTC. The variable domain in full, with the rest retrieved from reference TRBV7-8 and TRBJ2-5, is GAGVSQSPRYKVAKRGQDVALRCDPISGHVSLFWYQQALGQGPEFLTYFQNEAQLDKSGLPSDRFFAERPEGSVSTLKIQRTQQEDSAVYLCASSSEGTVRETQYFGPGTRLLVL.

V and J are TRBV28 and TRBJ2-7; D is undetermined. The CDR3 covers 14 residues. The V end was cut by 6 bases, the J end by 5 bases, with 17 bases between. Germline-derived CDR1 and CDR2 are MDHEN and SYDVKM. CDR3 DNA sequence: TGTGCCAGCAGCCTCGTGGCTCTTTTAGACGAGCAGTACTTC. As protein: CASSLVALLDEQYF.

The rearrangement links TRBV7-2 to TRBJ2-6; maybe TRBD2 (7 bases). The CDR3 runs 17 residues. Germline V gene data show CDR1 as SGHTA and CDR2 as FQGNSA. V lost 5 bases and J 4 bases, leaving 18 bases between the germline ends. CDR3 bases: TGTGCCAGCAGCCCGACGGGCGGGGGCTTAGGGGCCAACGTCCTGACTTTC. The encoded protein is CASSPTGGGLGANVLTF.

This rearrangement joins TRBV2 to TRBJ2-7; D possibly uses TRBD1 or TRBD2 (5 bases each). The CDR3 sequence is 14 residues long. Per the germline V gene, CDR1 is SNHLY and CDR2 is FYNNEI. Trimming cost V 2 bases and J 3 bases, with 11 bases left between them. The CDR3 reads CASSERRGRYEQYF. In DNA form, the CDR3 reads TGTGCCAGCAGTGAACGTCGGGGACGCTACGAGCAGTACTTC. The full variable domain, with the rest looked up from reference TRBV2 and TRBJ2-7, is EPEVTQTPSHQVTQMGQEVILRCVPISNHLYFYWYRQILGQKVEFLVSFYNNEISEKSEIFDDQFSVERPDGSNFTLKIRSTKLEDSAMYFCASSERRGRYEQYFGPGTRLTVT.

The chain combines TRBV10-3 with TRBJ2-7; the match to TRBD1 covers 7 bases. V lost 10 bases, J lost 5 bases, and 11 bases stayed unmatched. Germline V gene lookup returns CDR1 ENHRY and CDR2 SYGVKD. This CDR3 is 13 amino acids long. The CDR3 DNA is TGTGCCACCTGGGACAGACTTTTCAACGAGCAGTACTTC. Its translation: CATWDRLFNEQYF.